The present entry profiles one T cell receptor (beta chain) with its context. Enrolled during active infection, Seattle patients were then followed longitudinally. These data come from a study of blood T cell repertoires in COVID-19. Study context: Researchers got acute and convalescent COVID-19 samples from the United States, Italy and Spain. The cDNA or gDNA used as material had been derived from T cells, B-cell-depleted T cells, or PBMCs.

CDR3 length equals 16 residues. Trimming took 5 bases from V and 0 from J, leaving 14 bases between them. Per the germline V gene, CDR1 is SEHNR and CDR2 is FQNEAQ (reference sequence). Profiled with immunoSEQ multiplex PCR; TCRdb holds only in-frame clones, not every one. The sample includes some 200,000 clones, roughly 84% seen only once; the top ten take roughly 15%. V usage is TRBV7-9 and J usage is TRBJ1-3; no reliable D call. Specimen: peripheral blood. The clonotype comes from a woman in her 70s with COVID-19, enrolled during active disease. The CDR3 DNA reads TGTGCCAGCAGCCAAATTTGGCAGTTCTCTGGAAACACCATATATTTT. It is translated as CASSQIWQFSGNTIYF.